This T cell receptor beta chain was identified in a study of cytomegalovirus exposure and HLA in healthy donors (dated by TCRdb to about 2017). As for the study more broadly: According to a later analysis, one platform produced both the 100 to 150 validation repertoires and the 620 or so repertoires of the first cohort. The study combined high-throughput TCR immunosequencing, statistical association of individual TCRs with disease status, and machine learning to predict cytomegalovirus infection status. Besides the first cohort of roughly 660 subjects, a separate validation cohort made up of some 110 different subjects was used. The study aimed to test whether cataloging public T cell receptors could reveal signatures of past pathogen exposure.

Library preparation was by the immunoSEQ multiplex PCR assay. Regarding the original processing steps: A statistical classification framework was built to diagnose cytomegalovirus status from the catalog of TCR beta chain sequences. What TCRdb holds here is the immuneACCESS table cut down to in-frame rearrangements. Part of the clones is not present; checked against another copy, under half of the missing clones reflect an unresolved V gene, and the others are unexplained. That table is the source of V, J and clone size, and D and trimming were worked out from the DNA. The sample has 200,000 to 300,000 clones on record, 80% to 95% of them singletons. Clones ranked in the top ten supply approximately 3.1% of the sample. Ends trimmed: V by 0 bases, J by 5 bases; bases unmatched to a gene: 6. From a lookup of the germline V gene (reference sequence), CDR1 and CDR2 are GTSNPN and SVGIG. The CDR3 covers 14 residues, taking in both the cysteine and the phenylalanine. Just CDR3 DNA is preserved here, 42 bases in frame from base 1.

For this clone: It lacks a known antigen. Per-base qualities were not stored, and no clone one base away is much larger.

The donors belonged to the validation cohort of about 120 subjects, which was separate from the roughly 670-subject first cohort. The full study reports these points: Most TCR sequences were observed very rarely across donors, whereas some public TCRs were present in many individuals. Cytomegalovirus status was reported to be diagnosed by the classifier with high specificity and sensitivity in both the original and validation cohorts. A later analysis had no HLA typing for the validation cohort, so co-occurrence there was scored across all 130 or so repertoires. According to the authors, the approach could potentially be generalized to other disease states and immunological phenotypes. Subsequent analysis determined that TCRs grouped into clusters in the first cohort also showed a tendency toward co-occurrence across the 120 validation repertoires, and 85% to 95% of cluster scores exceeded 0. A total of 150 to 200 TCR beta chains were listed by the study as associated with cytomegalovirus. In vitro tests confirmed that three of the cytomegalovirus-associated TCR beta chains recognize cytomegalovirus antigens.

The chain joins TRBV30 to TRBJ1-1, with 7 junctional bases fitting TRBD1. The sample consisted of PBMCs. The sequence was obtained from a woman aged 25 to 39 in good health and CMV-seronegative. The nucleotide sequence reads TGTGCCTGGAGTGTAGGGACAGTCCTGACTGAAGCTTTCTTT. Its coded protein is CAWSVGTVLTEAFF.